The sequence of this TCR beta chain was determined in a study of shared clonotypes between healthy human individuals. Study-wide background: CD8 memory received one plate per donor, CD8 naive two, CD4 memory three and CD4 naive three.

TCRdb keeps only in-frame clones here, not all; method: immunoSEQ multiplex PCR. The data contain 2 million to 2.5 million clones, 85% to 95% of them seen just once; the ten biggest clones take up 0.1% to 0.15%. V lost 6 bases and J lost 3, with 18 bases in between. Germline CDR1 and CDR2: LNHDA and SQIVND (reference sequence). This CDR3 comprises 15 residues. The V gene is TRBV19, the J gene TRBJ2-7, with unresolved D. Sequences were obtained from naive CD4+ T cells sorted from blood. Subset indicated: CD45RA+ positively selected. The clonotype comes from a man in his late teens or twenties in good health. The CDR3 spells CASSRSGGELYEQYF. As DNA, the CDR3 is TGTGCCAGTAGCAGATCTGGCGGAGAGCTCTACGAGCAGTACTTC.